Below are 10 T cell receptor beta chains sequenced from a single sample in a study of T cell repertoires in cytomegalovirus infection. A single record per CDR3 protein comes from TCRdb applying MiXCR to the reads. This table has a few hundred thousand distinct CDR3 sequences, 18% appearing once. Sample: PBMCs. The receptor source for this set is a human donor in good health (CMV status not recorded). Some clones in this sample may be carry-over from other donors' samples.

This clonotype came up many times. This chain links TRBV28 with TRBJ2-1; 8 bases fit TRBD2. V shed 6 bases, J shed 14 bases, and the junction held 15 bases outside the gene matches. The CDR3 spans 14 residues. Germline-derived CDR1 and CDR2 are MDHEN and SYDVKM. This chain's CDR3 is CASRSWTSPTREFF. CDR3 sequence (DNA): TGTGCCAGCAGATCGTGGACTAGCCCAACTAGGGAGTTCTTC.

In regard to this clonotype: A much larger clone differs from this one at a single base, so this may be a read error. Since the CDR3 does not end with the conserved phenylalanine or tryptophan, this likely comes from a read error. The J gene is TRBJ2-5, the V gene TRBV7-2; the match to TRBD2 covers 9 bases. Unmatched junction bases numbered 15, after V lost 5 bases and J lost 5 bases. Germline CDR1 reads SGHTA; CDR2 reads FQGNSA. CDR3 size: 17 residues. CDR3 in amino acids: CASSQGAIAGAAETQYV. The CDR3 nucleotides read TGTGCCAGCAGCCAAGGCGCGATAGCGGGGGCAGCGGAGACCCAGTACGTC.

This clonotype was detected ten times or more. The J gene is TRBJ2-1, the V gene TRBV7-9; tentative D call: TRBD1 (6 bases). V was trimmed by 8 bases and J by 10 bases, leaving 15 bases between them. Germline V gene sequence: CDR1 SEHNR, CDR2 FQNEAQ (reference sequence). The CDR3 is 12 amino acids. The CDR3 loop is CASGAGQGEQFF. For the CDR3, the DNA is TGTGCCAGCGGGGCAGGTCAGGGGGAGCAGTTCTTC.

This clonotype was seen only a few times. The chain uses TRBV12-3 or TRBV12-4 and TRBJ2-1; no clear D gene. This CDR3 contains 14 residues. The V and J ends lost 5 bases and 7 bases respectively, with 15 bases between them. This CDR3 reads CASSPTGSPNEQFF. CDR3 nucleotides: TGTGCCAGCAGTCCCACCGGCTCTCCGAATGAGCAGTTCTTC.

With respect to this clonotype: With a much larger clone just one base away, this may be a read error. Here the CDR3 reads CANGRAGGGHEQYF. The CDR3 nucleotides read TGTGCTAATGGTCGAGCGGGGGGAGGCCACGAGCAGTACTTC. The chain couples TRBV12-5 to TRBJ2-7; 9 positions agree with TRBD2. Germline V gene lookup returns CDR1 LGHNT and CDR2 FRNRAP. This CDR3 is built from 14 residues.

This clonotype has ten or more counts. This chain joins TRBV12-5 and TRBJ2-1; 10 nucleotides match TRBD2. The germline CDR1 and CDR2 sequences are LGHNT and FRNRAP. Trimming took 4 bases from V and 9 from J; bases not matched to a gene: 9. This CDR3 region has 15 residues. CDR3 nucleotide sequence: TGTGCTAGTGGTTGGGCAGCGGGAGGGCCTGCTGAGCAGTTCTTC. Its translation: CASGWAAGGPAEQFF.

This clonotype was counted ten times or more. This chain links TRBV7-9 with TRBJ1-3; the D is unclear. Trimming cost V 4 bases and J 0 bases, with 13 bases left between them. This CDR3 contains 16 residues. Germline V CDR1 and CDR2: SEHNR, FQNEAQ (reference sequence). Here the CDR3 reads CASSSTGRGSGNTIYF. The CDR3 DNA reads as TGTGCCAGCAGCTCAACCGGACGGGGCTCTGGAAACACCATATATTTT.

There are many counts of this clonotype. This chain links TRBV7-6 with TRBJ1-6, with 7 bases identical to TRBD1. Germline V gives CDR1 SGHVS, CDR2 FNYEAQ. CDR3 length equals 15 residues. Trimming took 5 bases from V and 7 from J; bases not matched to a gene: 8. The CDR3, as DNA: TGTGCCAGCAGCGTTAGACAGGGTGGGAATTCACCCCTCCACTTT. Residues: CASSVRQGGNSPLHF.

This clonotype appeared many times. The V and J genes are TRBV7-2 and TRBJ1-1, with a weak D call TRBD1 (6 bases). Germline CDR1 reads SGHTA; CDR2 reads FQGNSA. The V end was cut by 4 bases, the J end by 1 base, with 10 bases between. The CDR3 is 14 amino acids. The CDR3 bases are TGTGCCAGCAGCTACAGGGATTGGAACACTGAAGCTTTCTTT. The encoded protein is CASSYRDWNTEAFF.

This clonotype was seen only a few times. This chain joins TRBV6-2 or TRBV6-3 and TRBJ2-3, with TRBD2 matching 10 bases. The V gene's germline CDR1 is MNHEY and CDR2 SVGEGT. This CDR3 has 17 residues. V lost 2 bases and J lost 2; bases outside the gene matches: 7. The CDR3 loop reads CASSYRAGGPSTDTQYF. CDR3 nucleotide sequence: TGTGCCAGCAGTTACCGAGCGGGAGGGCCCTCCACAGATACGCAGTATTTT.